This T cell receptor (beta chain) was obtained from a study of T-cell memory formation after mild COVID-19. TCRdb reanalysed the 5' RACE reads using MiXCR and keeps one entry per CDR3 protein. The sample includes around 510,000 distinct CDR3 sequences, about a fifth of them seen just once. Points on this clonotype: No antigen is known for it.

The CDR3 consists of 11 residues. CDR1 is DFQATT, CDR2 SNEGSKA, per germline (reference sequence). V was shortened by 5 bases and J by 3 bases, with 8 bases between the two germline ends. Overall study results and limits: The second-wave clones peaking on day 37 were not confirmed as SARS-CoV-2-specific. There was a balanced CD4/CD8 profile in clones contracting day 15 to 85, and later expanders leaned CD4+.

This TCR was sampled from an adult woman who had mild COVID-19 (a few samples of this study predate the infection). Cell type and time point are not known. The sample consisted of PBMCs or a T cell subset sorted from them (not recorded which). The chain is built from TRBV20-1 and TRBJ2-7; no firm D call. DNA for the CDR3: TGCAGTGCTGCCTGGGACTACGAGCAGTACTTC. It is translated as CSAAWDYEQYF.